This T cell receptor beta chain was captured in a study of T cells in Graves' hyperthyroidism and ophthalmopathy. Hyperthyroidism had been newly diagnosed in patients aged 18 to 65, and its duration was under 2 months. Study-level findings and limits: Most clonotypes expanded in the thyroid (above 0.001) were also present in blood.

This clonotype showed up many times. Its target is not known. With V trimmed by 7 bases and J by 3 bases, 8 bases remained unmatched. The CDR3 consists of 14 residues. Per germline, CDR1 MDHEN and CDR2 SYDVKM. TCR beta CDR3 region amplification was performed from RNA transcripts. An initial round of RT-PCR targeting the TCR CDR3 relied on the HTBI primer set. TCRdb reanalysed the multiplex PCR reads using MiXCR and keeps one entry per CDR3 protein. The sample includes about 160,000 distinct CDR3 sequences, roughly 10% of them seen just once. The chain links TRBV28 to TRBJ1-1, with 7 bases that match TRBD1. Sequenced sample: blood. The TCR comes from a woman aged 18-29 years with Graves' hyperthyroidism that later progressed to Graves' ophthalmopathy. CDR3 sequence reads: CASTRDRVDTEAFF. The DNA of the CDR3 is TGTGCCAGCACTAGAGACAGGGTCGACACTGAAGCTTTCTTT.